This is a list of T cell receptor beta chains from one sample in a study of T cells in localized non-small cell lung cancer. Assay used: immunoSEQ multiplex PCR; TCRdb lists only in-frame clones, some missing. The sample holds approximately 11,000 clones, roughly 90% seen once. The sequenced sample was peripheral blood, obtained before any cancer treatment. The receptors derive from an older male donor with stage III lung adenocarcinoma. CDR3s include the opening cysteine and the closing phenylalanine or tryptophan. The size entry is marked missing in some rows and otherwise reads once, few, many or a size class.

TRBJ1-1 | once | TRBV25-1 | CASSERASTGGVDTEAFF
TRBJ2-7 | - | TRBV5-1 | CASSLGTSGRVDEQYF
TRBJ1-1 | - | TRBV7-9 | CASSLWQGANTEAFF
TRBJ2-1 | - | TRBV7-6 | CASSLSSAYEQFF
TRBJ1-1 | - | TRBV6-1 | CASTTTGVHTEAFF
TRBJ1-2 | - | TRBV28 | CATLIGAPTIDGYTF
TRBJ2-3 | once | TRBV5-1 | CASSLFVPASGEIHADTQYF
TRBJ2-1 | - | TRBV5-4 | CASSSRGLATGFF
TRBJ1-2 | - | TRBV6-6 | CASSYLGLTAGGYTF
TRBJ2-2 | once | TRBV5-4 | CASENGANTGELFF
TRBJ1-2 | - | TRBV18 | CASSPQEYYGYTF
TRBJ1-6 | - | TRBV28 | CASSLPESSYNSPLHF
TRBJ1-2 | - | TRBV18 | CASSALPGGSNYGYTF
TRBJ2-3 | - | TRBV28 | CASRGGTASTDTQYF
TRBJ2-1 | - | TRBV5-1 | CASSLEELAGSSYNEQFF
TRBJ1-1 | - | TRBV5-1 | CASSLVTGANTEAFF